This T cell receptor (beta chain) was retrieved from a study of naive and memory T cell subsets. Study-wide findings and caveats: Naive and memory repertoire findings lacked a ground truth for validation.

Two oligonucleotides, mixed equimolar, formed the beta constant-region primer covering TRBC1 and TRBC2. Ligated cDNA was amplified by four rounds of PCR with nested alpha and beta constant-region primers and SP2. TCRdb passed the UMI-ligation and nested PCR reads through MiXCR, listing each CDR3 protein once. This table has 130,000 or so distinct CDR3 sequences, 36% appearing once. Per the germline V gene, CDR1 is KGHSY and CDR2 is FQNENV. This CDR3 comprises 15 residues. Trimming removed 0 bases from V and 2 bases from J, with 8 bases in between. This clonotype was observed a handful of times. As yet, its antigen is unknown.

V usage is TRBV16 and J usage is TRBJ1-5; D unresolved. The sequencing sample was made of central memory CD4+ T cells from blood. The sequence was obtained from a human donor in good health. The CDR3 here is CASSQSNRRNQPQHF. The CDR3 coding sequence is TGTGCCAGCAGCCAATCGAACAGACGCAATCAGCCCCAGCATTTT.